This is a list of T cell receptor beta chains from one sample in a study of Ad26.COV2.S vaccination and SARS-CoV-2 variants. Using immunoSEQ multiplex PCR, the repertoire was profiled, and TCRdb retains in-frame clones only, with some absent. The sample lists under 250,000 clones, approximately 88% occurring once. Sequenced here: peripheral blood, sampled in a trial of Ad26.COV2.S vaccine versus placebo. Receptors originate from a person aged 18-60 years who received the Ad26.COV2.S COVID-19 vaccine or a placebo. Each CDR3 is given with its conserved first and last residue. Each record gives: J gene, V gene, clone size, D gene, CDR3 protein, CDR3 DNA. A D gene is named only where the DNA matches it firmly. Clone sizes are given selectively: once, few, many, or a class where the clone is expanded.

>TRBJ1-1|TRBV7-9|-|-
CASSLTLDTEAFF
TGTGCCAGCAGCTTAACGTTGGACACTGAAGCTTTCTTT
>TRBJ1-5|TRBV20-1|-|-
CSASQQVNQPQHF
TGCAGTGCTAGTCAACAGGTAAATCAGCCCCAGCATTTT
>TRBJ1-1|TRBV4-2|-|-
CASSQEVYTEAFF
TGTGCCAGCAGCCAAGAAGTGTACACTGAAGCTTTCTTT
>TRBJ2-1|TRBV6-5|-|TRBD2
CASTRLAGGRNEQFF
TGTGCCAGCACCCGACTAGCGGGGGGGCGTAATGAGCAGTTCTTC
>TRBJ2-7|TRBV11-3|-|-
CASSRGYEQYF
TGTGCCAGCAGCCGAGGCTACGAGCAGTACTTC
>TRBJ2-3|TRBV5-1|-|TRBD2
CASRPGLAGPTDTQYF
TGCGCCAGCAGGCCGGGACTAGCGGGACCCACAGATACGCAGTATTTT
>TRBJ1-1|TRBV29-1|-|-
CSVDVGPNTEAFF
TGCAGCGTTGATGTAGGGCCGAACACTGAAGCTTTCTTT
>TRBJ2-3|TRBV2|-|-
CASGEPKPDTQYF
TGTGCCAGCGGGGAGCCTAAGCCAGATACGCAGTATTTT
>TRBJ2-2|TRBV6-5|-|-
CASSYSYRRATGELFF
TGTGCCAGCAGTTACTCGTACAGGCGAGCCACCGGGGAGCTGTTTTTT
>TRBJ2-2|TRBV11-2|-|-
CASSNRAVVINTGELFF
TGTGCCAGCAGCAACCGTGCGGTGGTAATCAACACCGGGGAGCTGTTTTTT
>TRBJ2-7|TRBV5-6|-|-
CASSLDRTSNEQYF
TGTGCCAGCAGCTTGGACAGGACCAGTAACGAGCAGTACTTC
>TRBJ1-6|TRBV9|-|TRBD1
CASSVAGQGGSPLHF
TGTGCCAGCAGCGTAGCCGGACAGGGGGGCTCACCCCTCCACTTT
>TRBJ1-5|TRBV4-1|-|-
CASSQDGAGARSNQPQHF
TGCGCCAGCAGCCAAGACGGGGCCGGGGCTAGGAGCAATCAGCCCCAGCATTTT
>TRBJ2-1|TRBV5-6|-|-
CASSLVSQGSYNEQFF
TGTGCCAGCAGCTTGGTATCACAGGGATCCTACAATGAGCAGTTCTTC
>TRBJ2-2|TRBV6-2/TRBV6-3|-|-
CASSYVGVNTGELFF
TGTGCCAGCAGTTACGTAGGCGTGAACACCGGGGAGCTGTTTTTT
>TRBJ2-2|TRBV7-9|-|-
CASSHSPGPTPGELFF
TGTGCCAGCAGCCACTCACCGGGTCCCACCCCGGGGGAGCTGTTTTTT
>TRBJ1-4|TRBV19|-|-
CASSARTSTNEKLFF
TGTGCCAGTAGTGCACGGACCTCGACTAATGAAAAACTGTTTTTT
>TRBJ1-6|TRBV27|-|-
CASSFHGNSPLHF
TGTGCCAGCAGTTTTCACGGAAATTCACCCCTCCACTTT
>TRBJ2-5|TRBV27|-|-
CASSLGARRQETQYF
TGTGCCAGCAGTCTGGGGGCAAGGAGACAAGAGACCCAGTACTTC
>TRBJ2-7|TRBV5-4|-|TRBD1
CASSAGTSGGTYEQYF
TGTGCCAGCAGCGCGGGCACCTCAGGGGGTACCTACGAGCAGTACTTC
>TRBJ2-1|TRBV11-2|-|-
CASSPSYRHGEQFF
TGTGCCAGCAGCCCGAGCTACAGACACGGTGAGCAGTTCTTC
>TRBJ1-6|TRBV19|-|-
CASSPPRDRTNSPLHF
TGTGCCAGTAGTCCCCCGAGAGACAGGACTAATTCACCCCTCCACTTT
>TRBJ2-7|TRBV20-1|few|-
CSASQEIYEQYF
TGCAGTGCTAGTCAGGAGATCTACGAGCAGTACTTC
>TRBJ1-4|TRBV28|-|TRBD1
CASRYRGPVEKLFF
TGTGCCAGCAGATACAGGGGGCCGGTTGAAAAACTGTTTTTT
>TRBJ1-5|TRBV6-2/TRBV6-3|-|-
CASSGDENQPQHF
TGTGCCAGCAGCGGAGACGAAAATCAGCCCCAGCATTTT
>TRBJ1-4|TRBV5-6|-|TRBD1
CASSYLQGNEKLFF
TGTGCCAGCAGCTACCTACAGGGGAATGAAAAACTGTTTTTT
>TRBJ1-5|TRBV2|-|-
CASRETLDQPQHF
TGTGCCAGCAGAGAGACATTAGATCAGCCCCAGCATTTT
>TRBJ2-6|TRBV7-8|-|TRBD2
CASSSTRKSGGGGGANVLTF
TGTGCCAGCAGCTCGACCCGCAAGAGCGGGGGAGGGGGAGGGGCCAACGTCCTGACTTTC
>TRBJ1-1|TRBV5-8|-|-
CASSLKRGEAFF
TGTGCCAGCAGCTTGAAAAGGGGTGAAGCTTTCTTT
>TRBJ2-6|TRBV4-3|-|TRBD1
CASSQDRGQGVSGANVLTF
TGCGCCAGCAGCCAAGATAGGGGACAGGGTGTTTCTGGGGCCAACGTCCTGACTTTC
>TRBJ1-6|TRBV15|few|-
CATSRDSGLRNSPLHF
TGTGCCACCAGCAGAGATTCGGGACTGAGAAATTCACCCCTCCACTTT
>TRBJ1-2|TRBV6-2/TRBV6-3|-|TRBD1
CASSYWDRGIKDGYTF
TGTGCCAGCAGTTACTGGGACAGGGGGATAAAAGATGGCTACACCTTC
>TRBJ1-2|TRBV13|-|-
CASSLISNYGYTF
TGTGCCAGCAGCCTCATTTCTAACTATGGCTACACCTTC
>TRBJ2-1|TRBV11-2|-|-
CASSLAGISNEQFF
TGTGCCAGCAGCTTAGCCGGAATCTCCAATGAGCAGTTCTTC
>TRBJ2-1|TRBV5-1|-|TRBD2
CATRWTSGSTEQFF
TGCGCCACCAGGTGGACTAGCGGGTCGACTGAGCAGTTCTTC
>TRBJ1-2|TRBV4-3|-|TRBD1
CASSRQTGVPLYGYTF
TGCGCCAGCAGCCGCCAAACAGGGGTGCCCCTCTATGGCTACACCTTC
>TRBJ2-1|TRBV5-5|once|TRBD1
CASSLYQGAGEQFF
TGTGCCAGCAGCTTGTATCAGGGGGCCGGAGAGCAGTTCTTC
>TRBJ2-7|TRBV7-9|-|TRBD2
CASSPRSGGVGYEQYF
TGTGCCAGCAGCCCCAGATCGGGGGGGGTAGGGTACGAGCAGTACTTC
>TRBJ2-1|TRBV9|-|-
CASSVDLLRANEQFF
TGTGCCAGCAGCGTGGATTTACTCAGGGCCAATGAGCAGTTCTTC
>TRBJ2-3|TRBV4-1|-|TRBD2
CASSRSGLAGGGTDTQYF
TGCGCCAGCAGCCGTTCGGGACTAGCGGGGGGTGGCACAGATACGCAGTATTTT
>TRBJ2-3|TRBV7-9|-|-
CASSSLRDGTDTQYF
TGTGCCAGCAGCTCGCTGCGGGACGGCACAGATACGCAGTATTTT
>TRBJ1-2|TRBV7-3|-|-
CASSLNGRESDGYTF
TGTGCCAGCAGCTTAAACGGCAGGGAATCAGATGGCTACACCTTC
>TRBJ2-1|TRBV9|-|TRBD1
CASSDSLGTGYNEQFF
TGTGCCAGCAGTGATAGTCTCGGGACAGGGTACAATGAGCAGTTCTTC
>TRBJ1-2|TRBV7-8|many|-
CASSLGDRGYTF
TGTGCCAGCAGCTTAGGGGACCGGGGCTACACCTTC
>TRBJ2-4|TRBV7-9|once|-
CASSSGTTDIQYF
TGTGCCAGCAGCTCCGGGACGACGGACATTCAGTACTTC